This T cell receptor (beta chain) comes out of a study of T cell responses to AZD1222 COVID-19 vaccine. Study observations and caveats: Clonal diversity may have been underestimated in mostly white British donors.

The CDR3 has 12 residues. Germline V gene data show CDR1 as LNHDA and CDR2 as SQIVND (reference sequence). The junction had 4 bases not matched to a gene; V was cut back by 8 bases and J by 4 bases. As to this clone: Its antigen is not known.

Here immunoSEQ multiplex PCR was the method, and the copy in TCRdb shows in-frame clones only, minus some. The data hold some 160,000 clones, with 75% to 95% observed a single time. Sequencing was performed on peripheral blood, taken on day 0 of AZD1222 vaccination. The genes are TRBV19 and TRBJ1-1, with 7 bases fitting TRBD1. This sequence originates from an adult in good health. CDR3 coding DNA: TGTGCCAGTCAGCGACAGGGCACTGAAGCTTTCTTT. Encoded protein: CASQRQGTEAFF.